Each of the 14 T cell receptor beta chains below was sequenced from the same sample in a study of CD8+ T cells in alopecia areata. The treatment is: oral pan-JAK inhibitor, 5-10 mg twice daily. RNA extraction was followed by reverse transcription into cDNA, which acted as the sequencing template. The table came from immunoSEQ multiplex PCR; TCRdb's copy has only in-frame clones and leaves some out. Found here are some 180,000 clones, 45% to 60% of them singletons; the top ten hold 10%. The sample in question was CD8+ T cells sorted from blood, obtained around week 53, from a patient treated with tofacitinib. The receptors shown here come from a human donor with alopecia areata.

This clone was seen a handful of times. The sample has other DNA sequences that encode this CDR3 too. The chain uses TRBV9 and TRBJ1-2, with D hard to call. CDR3 length equals 13 residues. From germline, CDR1 is SGDLS and CDR2 YYNGEE. V was pared by 0 bases and J by 5 bases, with 8 bases between. The CDR3 DNA is TGTGCCAGCAGCGTAGGAACAGATTATGGCTACACCTTC. Its protein is CASSVGTDYGYTF.

The count of this clone is one. This chain uses TRBV13 with TRBJ2-2; D remains unclear. Between the trimmed V and J ends, which lost 2 bases and 7 bases, there was a span of 8 bases. CDR1 is PRHDT, CDR2 FYEKMQ, per germline (reference sequence). This CDR3 spans 13 amino acids. This chain's CDR3 is CASSLLLNGELFF. The CDR3 DNA is TGTGCCAGCAGCTTATTACTCAACGGGGAGCTGTTTTTT.

This clone has only a few counts. The chain uses TRBV5-1 and TRBJ2-7; TRBD1 might be the D (6 bases). V lost 0 bases and J lost 0, with 10 bases in between. In germline, CDR1 is SGHRS, CDR2 YFSETQ. This CDR3 is 15 amino acids long. The CDR3 DNA is TGCGCCAGCAGCTTGGTGATACAGGGCTCCTACGAGCAGTACTTC. This sequence encodes CASSLVIQGSYEQYF.

CDR3 coding DNA: TGTGCCAGCAGCCAAGCAGGGAGCTACGAGCAGTACTTC. It specifies CASSQAGSYEQYF. The chain combines TRBV4-2 with TRBJ2-7; either TRBD1 or TRBD2 may fit D (5 bases each). The CDR3 runs 13 residues. CDR1 is LGHNA and CDR2 is YNFKEQ in the germline V gene. Between the trimmed V and J ends, which lost 1 base and 3 bases, there was a span of 7 bases.

This rearrangement joins TRBV4-3 to TRBJ1-6; TRBD1 matches at 7 bases. There are 17 residues in the CDR3. Germline CDR1 is LGHNA and CDR2 is YSLEER. V dropped 2 bases and J dropped 4; count of bases not matched to a gene: 8. CDR3 region: CASSQPTPGQYNSPLHF. The CDR3 bases are TGCGCCAGCAGCCAACCAACGCCGGGACAGTATAATTCACCCCTCCACTTT.

The V gene is TRBV9, the J gene TRBJ1-1; D unclear. CDR1 and CDR2 (germline): SGDLS, YYNGEE. Deletions cut 0 bases from V and 4 bases from J, with 7 bases between. The CDR3 extends over 13 amino acids. The CDR3 DNA sequence: TGTGCCAGCAGCGTAGGATCCCCCACTGAAGCTTTCTTT. Encoded protein: CASSVGSPTEAFF.

This chain links TRBV5-6 with TRBJ1-1; D ambiguous. With 0 bases removed from V and 2 bases from J, the gap between germline ends came to 11 bases. The length of the CDR3 is 15 residues. Germline CDR1 SGHDT, CDR2 YYEEEE. The CDR3, as DNA: TGTGCCAGCAGCTTGGCGTCCCAGCTAAACACTGAAGCTTTCTTT. Translated: CASSLASQLNTEAFF.

The chain is built from TRBV2 and TRBJ2-1, with a tentative D call TRBD1 (5 bases). With 4 bases removed from V and 7 bases from J, the gap between germline ends came to 8 bases. There are 12 residues in the CDR3. Germline CDR1 and CDR2: SNHLY and FYNNEI. The CDR3 DNA reads as TGTGCCAGCAGTGGACCAGGGAATGAGCAGTTCTTC. It is translated as CASSGPGNEQFF.

This clone came up a few times. The chain employs TRBV5-6 and TRBJ1-2, with D possibly being TRBD1 (5 bases). V dropped 7 bases and J dropped 4 bases, with 14 bases sitting between them. The CDR3 loop spans 13 amino acids. The germline V gene encodes CDR1 SGHDT and CDR2 YYEEEE. As DNA, the CDR3 is TGTGCCAGCGGATCGTCCGACAGCTATGGCTACACCTTC. Translating gives CASGSSDSYGYTF. Using reference TRBV5-6 and TRBJ1-2 for the parts outside the CDR3, the full variable domain is DAGVTQSPTHLIKTRGQQVTLRCSPKSGHDTVSWYQQALGQGPQFIFQYYEEEERQRGNFPDRFSGHQFPNYSSELNVNALLLGDSALYLCASGSSDSYGYTFGSGTRLTVV.

The V and J genes are TRBV9 and TRBJ2-1; 9 nucleotides match TRBD2. Germline values: CDR1 SGDLS, CDR2 YYNGEE. Trimming removed 4 bases from V and 12 bases from J; junction bases left unmatched: 20. CDR3 size: 17 residues. The DNA for the CDR3 is TGTGCCAGCAGCCCCCAGGAGGGTAGCGGGGGTTCAATGAGGCAGTTCTTC. It specifies CASSPQEGSGGSMRQFF.

This clone turned up a few times. V and J are TRBV7-9 and TRBJ1-1; maybe TRBD1 (5 bases). Germline lookup yields CDR1 SEHNR and CDR2 FQNEAQ (reference sequence). This CDR3 contains 14 residues. V was trimmed by 3 bases and J by 0 bases, leaving 8 bases between them. CDR3 amino acids: CASSFDSLNTEAFF. The CDR3 nucleotides read TGTGCCAGCAGCTTTGACAGCCTGAACACTGAAGCTTTCTTT.

The gene calls are TRBV27 and TRBJ1-5; D gene ambiguous. V lost 7 bases and J lost 0, with 13 bases in between. Germline assignment: CDR1 MNHEY and CDR2 SMNVEV (reference sequence). The CDR3 has 15 amino acids. The CDR3 DNA follows: TGTGCCAGCACCGAAAGCGGAAATAGCAATCAGCCCCAGCATTTT. Protein sequence: CASTESGNSNQPQHF.

This clone was recorded a few times. This CDR3 reads CASSLWDGETQYF. The CDR3 DNA reads TGCGCCAGCAGCCTCTGGGACGGGGAGACCCAGTACTTC. J is TRBJ2-5 and V is TRBV4-3; TRBD1 or TRBD2 may be the D gene (5 bases each). V lost 4 bases to trimming and J lost 5 bases, with 11 bases between them. CDR1 and CDR2 (germline): LGHNA, YSLEER. The CDR3 is 13 amino acids.

The table lists this clone with a few counts. The chain recombines TRBV7-9 with TRBJ1-1, with D uncertain. The germline V gene encodes CDR1 SEHNR and CDR2 FQNEAQ (reference sequence). V was cut by 5 bases and J by 4 bases, with 14 bases left in between. The CDR3 is 14 amino acids. In nucleotides, the CDR3 is TGTGCCAGCAGCCTAGTTGGGATTGGCACTGAAGCTTTCTTT. Its protein product is CASSLVGIGTEAFF.